These 11 T cell receptor beta chains originate from one sample sequenced in a study of beta chain features in type 1 diabetes. All of the isolated RNA was reverse transcribed, so expressed TCRB transcripts were sequenced. Clones were read by immunoSEQ multiplex PCR, and TCRdb kept only the in-frame ones, dropping some. In the table there are 140,000 to 150,000 clones, about 51% of which are singletons. The specimen was Tregs from blood. Every receptor here comes from a man in his late teens or twenties in good health.

The gene calls are TRBV5-8 and TRBJ2-7, with TRBD1 matching over 7 bases. Germline V lookup: CDR1 SGHTS, CDR2 YDEGEE. V lost 9 bases to trimming and J lost 12 bases; unmatched junction nucleotides: 15. This CDR3 is built from 12 residues. For the CDR3, the DNA is TGTGCCACCAAACGGGACCGGGACAGACTGTACTTC. Residues: CATKRDRDRLYF.

The chain joins TRBV4-3 to TRBJ2-3, with 7 bases lining up with TRBD2. Germline CDR1 LGHNA, CDR2 YSLEER. After removal of 0 bases from V and 1 base from J, the junction contained 1 base not matched to a gene. The CDR3 totals 15 residues. The CDR3 spells CASSQETSGTDTQYF. DNA for the CDR3: TGCGCCAGCAGCCAAGAAACTAGCGGCACAGATACGCAGTATTTT.

This clone was found a few times. The chain recombines TRBV7-9 with TRBJ1-4; 7 nucleotides line up with TRBD1. Per germline, CDR1 SEHNR and CDR2 FQNEAQ (reference sequence). The junction had 5 bases not matched to a gene; V was cut back by 5 bases and J by 5 bases. The length of the CDR3 is 14 residues. CDR3 residues: CASSPDRRNEKLFF. CDR3 coding DNA: TGTGCCAGCAGCCCGGACAGGCGGAATGAAAAACTGTTTTTT.

CDR3 region: CASSHQGAGGAFF. CDR3 nucleotide sequence: TGTGCCAGCAGCCATCAAGGGGCAGGTGGAGCTTTCTTT. This chain connects TRBV7-9 to TRBJ1-1; D might be TRBD1 (5 bases). This CDR3 spans 13 amino acids. Germline V gene sequence: CDR1 SEHNR, CDR2 FQNEAQ (reference sequence). V lost 5 bases and J lost 10, with 17 bases in between.

The rearrangement uses TRBV30 and TRBJ2-1, with 9 bases fitting TRBD2. The V segment lost 0 bases and the J segment 9 bases; nucleotides outside the gene matches: 0. In germline, CDR1 is GTSNPN, CDR2 SVGIG (reference sequence). CDR3 length: 12 residues. The CDR3 coding sequence is TGTGCCTGGAGTGTACTAGCGGGTGAGCAGTTCTTC. The encoded protein is CAWSVLAGEQFF.

V gene TRBV4-3 combines with J gene TRBJ1-2; 8 bases are a match to TRBD1. This CDR3 is 14 amino acids long. Germline assignment: CDR1 LGHNA and CDR2 YSLEER. V shed 4 bases and J 7 bases; nucleotides not matched to a gene: 8. The CDR3 region is CASSLAGGSGGYTF. DNA of the CDR3: TGCGCCAGCAGCCTAGCAGGGGGCTCAGGTGGCTACACCTTC.

V and J are TRBV7-3 and TRBJ2-1; 9 nucleotides match TRBD2. Germline V gives CDR1 SGHTA, CDR2 FQGTGA. The junction had 6 bases not matched to a gene; V was cut back by 2 bases and J by 7 bases. The CDR3 is 15 residues long. CDR3 bases: TGTGCCAGCAGCTTATCAAGCGGGGGGTGGAATGAGCAGTTCTTC. Amino acid sequence: CASSLSSGGWNEQFF.

V gene TRBV6-1 combines with J gene TRBJ2-3, with 14 bases matching TRBD2. CDR3 length equals 17 residues. Germline CDR1 MNHNS, CDR2 SASEGT. With V trimmed by 4 bases and J by 6 bases, 9 bases remained unmatched. Written as DNA, the CDR3 is TGTGCCAGCAGTGCCTGGACTAGCGGGGGGCAAGGGGATACGCAGTATTTT. Protein product: CASSAWTSGGQGDTQYF.

This clone came up a few times. J is TRBJ1-5 and V is TRBV7-8; 7 bases fit TRBD1. The ends lost 5 bases at V and 0 bases at J; junction bases unmatched: 7. The CDR3 contains 16 residues. The germline CDR1 and CDR2 sequences are SGHVS and FQNEAQ. The CDR3 spells CASSPRTGYSNQPQHF. DNA of the CDR3: TGTGCCAGCAGCCCACGGACAGGCTATAGCAATCAGCCCCAGCATTTT.

The chain has TRBV30 and TRBJ1-6; D uncertain. Germline V gene data show CDR1 as GTSNPN and CDR2 as SVGIG (reference sequence). The CDR3 is 14 amino acids. The germline V and J ends were trimmed by 2 bases and 4 bases, with 9 bases remaining between them. In DNA, the CDR3 is TGTGCCTGGAGTCTTGAGTCGTATAATTCACCCCTCCACTTT. It encodes CAWSLESYNSPLHF.

Concerning this clone itself: Relative to the germline gene, one junction end is altered; a read error may explain this. The gene calls are TRBV6-5 and TRBJ1-2; TRBD1 might be the D (6 bases). Germline V gives CDR1 MNHEY, CDR2 SVGAGI. The CDR3 has 13 residues. In DNA, the CDR3 is TGTGCCAGCAGTTACGACAGGAACTATGGCCACACCTTC. It specifies CASSYDRNYGHTF.